The 7 T cell receptor beta chains listed next were all sequenced from one sample in a study of blood T cell repertoires in COVID-19 (dated by TCRdb to the early 2020s). Library preparation was by the immunoSEQ multiplex PCR assay. This immuneACCESS table, as held by TCRdb, lists in-frame sequences with V and J called but not all clones. Of the missing ones, under half trace to an unresolved V gene in checked studies; the others have no known cause. For this sample the table gives roughly 250,000 clones, of which approximately 86% were detected only once. Around 10% of the sample is in the top ten clones. Sequenced sample: peripheral blood. The origin of the receptors is a man aged 40-50 years who had recovered from COVID-19.

V and J are TRBV4-1 and TRBJ1-5; tentatively, D is TRBD1 (5 bases). V lost 4 bases and J lost 2, with 12 bases in between. This CDR3 is 15 amino acids long. Looked up from germline, CDR1 is MGHRA and CDR2 is YSYEKL. CDR3 in amino acids: CASSLKTVGNQPQHF. CDR3 sequence (DNA): TGCGCCAGCAGCCTAAAGACAGTTGGCAATCAGCCCCAGCATTTT.

The genes are TRBV7-9 and TRBJ1-3; 7 bases agree with TRBD1. The trim removed 4 bases at V and 7 bases at J, leaving 10 bases unmatched. CDR3 size: 15 residues. Per germline, CDR1 SEHNR and CDR2 FQNEAQ (reference sequence). CDR3: CASSSRQGEPNTIYF. CDR3 in DNA: TGTGCCAGCAGCTCCCGACAGGGAGAACCGAACACCATATATTTT. Filled out from reference TRBV7-9 and TRBJ1-3, the complete variable domain reads DTGVSQNPRHKITKRGQNVTFRCDPISEHNRLYWYRQTLGQGPEFLTYFQNEAQLEKSRLLSDRFSAERPKGSFSTLEIQRTEQGDSAMYLCASSSRQGEPNTIYFGEGSWLTVV.

V is TRBV5-5 and J is TRBJ1-5; tentatively, D is TRBD1 (6 bases). CDR1 is SGHKS, CDR2 YYEKEE, per germline (reference sequence). Trimming removed 4 bases from V and 4 bases from J, with 12 bases in between. There are 14 residues in the CDR3. CDR3 DNA: TGTGCCAGCAGCCCTAAACAGGGAAATCAGCCCCAGCATTTT. Protein sequence: CASSPKQGNQPQHF.

The chain uses TRBV27 and TRBJ1-5, with a tentative D call TRBD1 (5 bases). Trimming left V 2 bases short and J 0 bases short, with 8 bases between. Germline V gives CDR1 MNHEY, CDR2 SMNVEV (reference sequence). The CDR3 length is 15 residues. Here the CDR3 reads CASSLTGYSNQPQHF. CDR3 DNA: TGTGCCAGCAGTTTAACAGGATATAGCAATCAGCCCCAGCATTTT.

The chain uses TRBV19 and TRBJ2-2; 8 bases align to TRBD2. This CDR3 spans 18 amino acids. Germline CDR1 is LNHDA and CDR2 is SQIVND (reference sequence). J was trimmed by 5 bases and V by 1 base; bases with no gene match: 12. The CDR3 reads CASSIGRGAGGRTGELFF. CDR3 coding DNA: TGTGCCAGTAGTATAGGTCGGGGGGCGGGAGGCAGGACCGGGGAGCTGTTTTTT. The variable domain in full, completed from reference TRBV19 and TRBJ2-2, reads DGGITQSPKYLFRKEGQNVTLSCEQNLNHDAMYWYRQDPGQGLRLIYYSQIVNDFQKGDIAEGYSVSREKKESFPLTVTSAQKNPTAFYLCASSIGRGAGGRTGELFFGEGSRLTVL.

V is TRBV30 and J is TRBJ2-7; 9 nucleotides agree with TRBD2. The CDR3 length is 19 residues. The junction had 23 bases not matched to a gene; V was cut back by 1 base and J by 7 bases. Per germline, CDR1 GTSNPN and CDR2 SVGIG (reference sequence). Here the CDR3 reads CAWSAPIAGDPSRRREQYF. DNA for the CDR3: TGTGCCTGGAGTGCCCCAATAGCGGGAGATCCCTCGCGACGTCGGGAGCAGTACTTC.

The J gene is TRBJ2-7, the V gene TRBV6-5; TRBD1 aligns across 9 bases. The germline V gene encodes CDR1 MNHEY and CDR2 SVGAGI. Trimming removed 2 bases from V and 3 bases from J; junction bases left unmatched: 8. The CDR3 is 16 residues long. CDR3 loop: CASSYRDREPFYEQYF. In DNA, the CDR3 is TGTGCCAGCAGTTACCGGGACAGGGAACCCTTCTACGAGCAGTACTTC.